A single sample gave rise to the 21 T cell receptor beta chains below, sequenced in a study of cytomegalovirus exposure and HLA in healthy donors. Use of 60 Vbeta and 13 Jbeta primers characterized the PCR. Sequenced by immunoSEQ multiplex PCR; TCRdb stores in-frame clones only, minus some. The table records under 95,000 clones, less than 8% of them present only once. Sequencing used PBMCs. Receptors originate from a man aged 45-65 years in good health and CMV-seronegative.

A few counts support this clone. The V gene is TRBV15, the J gene TRBJ2-2; D is uncertain. From germline, CDR1 is LNHNV and CDR2 YYDKDF (reference sequence). V gave up 0 bases and J gave up 10 bases, with 12 bases separating them. There are 14 residues in the CDR3. The CDR3 DNA follows: TGTGCCACCAGCAGAGAGTTGGAGTTTGAGGAGCTGTTTTTT. Encoded protein: CATSRELEFEELFF.

The chain employs TRBV18 and TRBJ2-5, with 7 bases lining up with TRBD1. The CDR3 is made up of 14 amino acids. J lost 5 bases, V lost 2 bases, and 5 bases had no gene match. CDR1 is KGHSH and CDR2 is LQKENI in the germline V gene. The CDR3 DNA reads TGTGCCAGCTCACCAGAGCAAGGGGGCGAGACCCAGTACTTC. It yields the protein CASSPEQGGETQYF. Full variable domain (rest looked up from reference TRBV18 and TRBJ2-5): NAGVMQNPRHLVRRRGQEARLRCSPMKGHSHVYWYRQLPEEGLKFMVYLQKENIIDESGMPKERFSAEFPKEGPSILRIQQVVRGDSAAYFCASSPEQGGETQYFGPGTRLLVL.

This clone was observed a handful of times. The rearrangement joins TRBV28 to TRBJ2-1, with TRBD2 matching over 8 bases. The CDR3 is 18 residues long. V dropped 2 bases and J dropped 0; count of bases not matched to a gene: 9. Germline values: CDR1 MDHEN, CDR2 SYDVKM. The CDR3 region has the DNA TGTGCCAGCAGTTTAGCCGGGGGGGAGTTTACCTCCTACAATGAGCAGTTCTTC. This codes for CASSLAGGEFTSYNEQFF. Variable domain in full (rest from reference TRBV28 and TRBJ2-1): DVKVTQSSRYLVKRTGEKVFLECVQDMDHENMFWYRQDPGLGLRLIYFSYDVKMKEKGDIPEGYSVSREKKERFSLILESASTNQTSMYLCASSLAGGEFTSYNEQFFGPGTRLTVL.

The J gene is TRBJ2-2, the V gene TRBV9, with D hard to call. V was pared by 1 base and J by 7 bases, with 8 bases between. This CDR3 region has 13 residues. Germline loops: CDR1 SGDLS, CDR2 YYNGEE. The DNA for the CDR3 is TGTGCCAGCAGCGTACAAGGCGGCGGGGAGCTGTTTTTT. Its protein is CASSVQGGGELFF.

This chain uses TRBV5-1 with TRBJ1-3; D is perhaps TRBD1 (5 bases). The CDR3 loop spans 16 amino acids. Germline V gene sequence: CDR1 SGHRS, CDR2 YFSETQ. The ends were cut back, 3 bases at V and 0 bases at J, with 13 bases in the middle. CDR3 nucleotide sequence: TGCGCCAGCAGCTCACAGGATTTCTCCTCTGGAAACACCATATATTTT. Its translation is CASSSQDFSSGNTIYF.

The chain joins TRBV2 to TRBJ2-7; 7 bases map to TRBD2. V gave up 5 bases and J gave up 1 base; unmatched junction bases: 5. The germline CDR1 and CDR2 sequences are SNHLY and FYNNEI. The CDR3 runs 14 residues. The CDR3 sequence is CASSFGLVSYEQYF. CDR3 nucleotide sequence: TGTGCCAGCAGTTTTGGACTAGTTTCCTACGAGCAGTACTTC. The full variable domain, its missing parts supplied by reference TRBV2 and TRBJ2-7, is EPEVTQTPSHQVTQMGQEVILRCVPISNHLYFYWYRQILGQKVEFLVSFYNNEISEKSEIFDDQFSVERPDGSNFTLKIRSTKLEDSAMYFCASSFGLVSYEQYFGPGTRLTVT.

CDR3 DNA sequence: TGTGCCAGCAGCTTCCCCGGTAGCGGCTATGGCTACACCTTC. Translation: CASSFPGSGYGYTF. This chain connects TRBV5-6 to TRBJ1-2; D remains ambiguous. V was pared by 2 bases and J by 4 bases, with 12 bases between. CDR3 length: 14 residues. Germline values: CDR1 SGHDT, CDR2 YYEEEE.

The rearrangement links TRBV19 to TRBJ2-3, with unresolved D. Trimming cost V 3 bases and J 4 bases, with 14 bases left between them. This CDR3 has 15 residues. Germline CDR1 and CDR2: LNHDA and SQIVND (reference sequence). CDR3 sequence: CASSMIRSIADTQYF. Written as DNA, the CDR3 is TGTGCCAGTAGTATGATTAGGAGCATTGCAGATACGCAGTATTTT.

Details on this clone: Germline and junction disagree at one end, which may indicate a read error. This rearrangement joins TRBV5-6 to TRBJ2-1, with 11 nucleotides matching TRBD2. The CDR3 is 18 amino acids. The germline gives CDR1 SGHDT, CDR2 YYEEEE. CDR3 DNA sequence: TGTGCCAGCAGCTTGATTCTAGCGGGAGGCGGGGGGGGCAATGGGCAGTTCTTC. Protein product: CASSLILAGGGGGNGQFF. The variable domain in full, with the rest retrieved from reference TRBV5-6 and TRBJ2-1, is DAGVTQSPTHLIKTRGQQVTLRCSPKSGHDTVSWYQQALGQGPQFIFQYYEEEERQRGNFPDRFSGHQFPNYSSELNVNALLLGDSALYLCASSLILAGGGGGNGQFFGPGTRLTVL.

This clone was detected a few times. The chain couples TRBV2 to TRBJ2-1; 12 bases match TRBD1. V lost 5 bases, J lost 8 bases, and 4 bases stayed unmatched. The length of the CDR3 is 14 residues. The germline V gene has CDR1 SNHLY and CDR2 FYNNEI. The DNA of the CDR3 is TGTGCCAGCAGTTCGGGACAGGGGGCCTATGAGCAGTTCTTC. Amino acids: CASSSGQGAYEQFF. The whole variable domain, remainder taken from reference TRBV2 and TRBJ2-1, is EPEVTQTPSHQVTQMGQEVILRCVPISNHLYFYWYRQILGQKVEFLVSFYNNEISEKSEIFDDQFSVERPDGSNFTLKIRSTKLEDSAMYFCASSSGQGAYEQFFGPGTRLTVL.

With respect to this clone: Compared with germline, one end of the junction differs, possibly owing to a read error. The V and J genes are TRBV2 and TRBJ2-7; TRBD2 might be the D (6 bases). The CDR3 runs 13 residues. CDR1 and CDR2 from the germline V gene are SNHLY and FYNNEI. The chain's CDR3 is CARSGTETYEQYF. DNA for the CDR3: TGTGCCAGAAGTGGGACTGAGACCTACGAGCAGTACTTC.

Comments on this clone: In this CDR3 the conserved last residue, phenylalanine or tryptophan, is missing, so a read error is likely. The V and J genes are TRBV18 and TRBJ1-1; the D is unclear. The CDR3 loop spans 12 amino acids. V was trimmed by 1 base and J by 7 bases, leaving 7 bases between them. The germline V gene encodes CDR1 KGHSH and CDR2 LQKENI. CDR3 bases: TGTGCCAGCTCACCACGGAGGGATGAAGCTTTCTCT. Translated, it gives CASSPRRDEAFS.

This chain uses TRBV15 with TRBJ1-1; a weak D match, TRBD1 (5 bases). Trimming removed 8 bases from V and 3 bases from J, with 7 bases in between. Germline values: CDR1 LNHNV, CDR2 YYDKDF (reference sequence). The CDR3 covers 11 residues. CDR3 in amino acids: CATGAHTEAFF. In DNA, the CDR3 is TGTGCCACCGGGGCCCACACTGAAGCTTTCTTT.

The chain recombines TRBV11-2 with TRBJ2-1, with 8 bases matching TRBD2. Germline V CDR1 and CDR2: SGHAT, FQNNGV. V shed 0 bases and J 4 bases; nucleotides not matched to a gene: 5. The CDR3 spans 16 residues. The chain's CDR3 is CASSLEGLAGYNEQFF. The CDR3 DNA sequence: TGTGCCAGCAGCTTAGAAGGTCTAGCGGGTTACAATGAGCAGTTCTTC.

This clone was seen a few times. For the CDR3, the DNA is TGTGCCAGCAGCTCCGGGACTAGCGGGGGGGCCGGAGAGACCCAGTACTTC. The encoded protein is CASSSGTSGGAGETQYF. The chain is built from TRBV5-4 and TRBJ2-5; the match to TRBD2 covers 16 bases. The V gene end was trimmed by 3 bases and the J gene end by 4 bases; junction bases not matched to a gene: 6. The CDR3 sequence is 17 residues long. Germline CDR1 SGHNT, CDR2 YYREEE (reference sequence).

The CDR3 DNA sequence: TGTGCCAGCAGCTTCAGTGCCTACAATGAGCAGTTCTTC. Its translation is CASSFSAYNEQFF. This chain connects TRBV11-2 to TRBJ2-1; no firm D call. The germline V gene encodes CDR1 SGHAT and CDR2 FQNNGV. V was shortened by 3 bases and J by 2 bases, with 5 bases between the two germline ends. The CDR3 extends over 13 amino acids.

This clone was detected a few times. The rearrangement links TRBV11-2 to TRBJ2-7; 10 positions match TRBD1. CDR1 SGHAT and CDR2 FQNNGV come from the germline V gene. This CDR3 has 17 residues. The J segment lost 2 bases and the V segment lost 3 bases, leaving 10 bases of the junction unmatched. For the CDR3, the DNA is TGTGCCAGCAGCTTCCGACAGGGGGCTTTTGGCGCCTACGAGCAGTACTTC. This encodes CASSFRQGAFGAYEQYF.

This rearrangement joins TRBV4-1 to TRBJ1-1; 8 bases line up with TRBD1. CDR1 and CDR2 (germline): MGHRA, YSYEKL. With 1 base clipped from V and 5 bases from J, the junction kept 6 bases outside the gene matches. This CDR3 has 15 residues. CDR3 loop: CASSQVVTGETEAFF. Written as DNA, the CDR3 is TGCGCCAGCAGCCAAGTCGTGACAGGGGAAACTGAAGCTTTCTTT.

The gene calls are TRBV4-1 and TRBJ2-1; a possible D gene is TRBD2 (5 bases). Trimming cost V 0 bases and J 4 bases, with 13 bases left between them. Germline values: CDR1 MGHRA, CDR2 YSYEKL. This CDR3 spans 16 amino acids. This CDR3 reads CASSQDPGLRYNEQFF. CDR3 nucleotides: TGCGCCAGCAGCCAAGATCCCGGACTCCGATACAATGAGCAGTTCTTC.

This chain joins TRBV5-1 and TRBJ2-6; D remains unclear. Per the germline V gene, CDR1 is SGHRS and CDR2 is YFSETQ. The CDR3 has 18 residues. V was trimmed by 0 bases and J by 4 bases, leaving 17 bases between them. Here the CDR3 reads CASSLAPTTPGGANVLTF. The CDR3, as DNA: TGCGCCAGCAGCTTGGCCCCCACTACACCTGGAGGGGCCAACGTCCTGACTTTC.

This clone was observed a few times. The chain recombines TRBV6-1 with TRBJ2-6; D not certain. The ends were cut back, 6 bases at V and 0 bases at J, with 9 bases in the middle. Germline loops: CDR1 MNHNS, CDR2 SASEGT. The CDR3 contains 15 residues. In DNA, the CDR3 is TGTGCCAGCAGGCGCCCCTACTCTGGGGCCAACGTCCTGACTTTC. The encoded protein is CASRRPYSGANVLTF.